This is a list of T cell receptor beta chains from one sample in a study of CD8+CD57+ T cells in acquired aplastic anemia. TCRdb fed the reads into MiXCR, producing one record per CDR3 protein. Among 210,000 or so distinct CDR3 sequences, approximately 51% were seen once, and the ten largest hold 20%. Material for sequencing was sorted CD4+, CD8+, or CD8+CD57+ T cells (not recorded which) from PBMCs. These receptors all come from a human donor with aplastic anemia. The CDR3 runs from the conserved cysteine through the conserved F or W. Fields, in order: clone size, D gene, V gene, J gene, CDR3 DNA, CDR3 protein. The D gene is left open where the match is weak. Some rows mark clone size as missing; the rest say once, few, many or name a class of expanded clone.

clone size: NA
D gene: NA
V gene: TRBV2
J gene: TRBJ2-7
CDR3 DNA: TGTGCCAGCACTCGGACTACACCCTACGAGCAGTACTTC
CDR3 protein: CASTRTTPYEQYF

clone size: many
D gene: TRBD1
V gene: TRBV3-1
J gene: TRBJ1-5
CDR3 DNA: TGTGCCAGCAGCCACGGGACAGGGGCGTATCAGCCCCAGCATTTT
CDR3 protein: CASSHGTGAYQPQHF

clone size: many
D gene: TRBD1
V gene: TRBV19
J gene: TRBJ1-1
CDR3 DNA: TGTGCCAGTAGTATCGGGGGACAGGGAATGATGAACACTGAAGCTTTCTTT
CDR3 protein: CASSIGGQGMMNTEAFF

clone size: many
D gene: TRBD1
V gene: TRBV2
J gene: TRBJ1-2
CDR3 DNA: TGTGCCAGCTCAGGGGGATCCACGGGTCTTGACGGCTACACCTTC
CDR3 protein: CASSGGSTGLDGYTF

clone size: NA
D gene: TRBD1
V gene: TRBV30
J gene: TRBJ1-4
CDR3 DNA: TGTGCCTGGAGTGTCCCTAGGACAGGGGCTAATGAAAAACTGTTTTTT
CDR3 protein: CAWSVPRTGANEKLFF

clone size: NA
D gene: TRBD1
V gene: TRBV7-9
J gene: TRBJ1-5
CDR3 DNA: TGTGCCAGCAGCGTGGGGGGGACAGATACGCAGCATTTT
CDR3 protein: CASSVGGTDTQHF

clone size: many
D gene: NA
V gene: TRBV7-9
J gene: TRBJ2-7
CDR3 DNA: TGTGCCAGCAGCTTAGTCGCGAGCGAGCAGTACTTC
CDR3 protein: CASSLVASEQYF

clone size: many
D gene: TRBD1
V gene: TRBV5-5
J gene: TRBJ2-7
CDR3 DNA: TGTGCCAGCAGCATTTTATCCGGGACAGGCGAGCAGTACTTC
CDR3 protein: CASSILSGTGEQYF

clone size: NA
D gene: NA
V gene: TRBV24-1
J gene: TRBJ2-3
CDR3 DNA: TGTGCCACCAGTGATCCAGGGTTAGATACGCAGTATTTT
CDR3 protein: CATSDPGLDTQYF

clone size: many
D gene: NA
V gene: TRBV10-2
J gene: TRBJ2-7
CDR3 DNA: TGCGCCAGCAGTGCGGGACTTGTGAGCTCCTACGAGCAGTACTTC
CDR3 protein: CASSAGLVSSYEQYF

clone size: NA
D gene: NA
V gene: TRBV5-1
J gene: TRBJ1-2
CDR3 DNA: TGTGCCAGCAGCCAACGGAACCCGACCTATGGCTACACCTTC
CDR3 protein: CASSQRNPTYGYTF

clone size: NA
D gene: NA
V gene: TRBV19
J gene: TRBJ1-5
CDR3 DNA: TGTGCCAGTAGTATTGGGGGGGAGAACAATCAGCCCCAGCATTTT
CDR3 protein: CASSIGGENNQPQHF

clone size: NA
D gene: TRBD1
V gene: TRBV6-1
J gene: TRBJ1-1
CDR3 DNA: TGTGCCAGCAGTGAATGGGCCGGGACAGGGGTTCCTGAAGCTTTCTTT
CDR3 protein: CASSEWAGTGVPEAFF

clone size: NA
D gene: NA
V gene: TRBV24-1
J gene: TRBJ2-2
CDR3 DNA: TGTGCCACCAGTGGGGCGGGGTCTATGAACACCGGGGAGCTGTTTTTT
CDR3 protein: CATSGAGSMNTGELFF

clone size: few
D gene: NA
V gene: TRBV28
J gene: TRBJ1-4
CDR3 DNA: TGTGCCAGCAACGAAAAACTGTTTTTT
CDR3 protein: CASNEKLFF

clone size: NA
D gene: NA
V gene: TRBV2
J gene: TRBJ2-5
CDR3 DNA: TGTGCCAGCTCCTACCCCCATGAGACCCAGTACTTC
CDR3 protein: CASSYPHETQYF

clone size: many
D gene: NA
V gene: TRBV2
J gene: TRBJ1-1
CDR3 DNA: TGTGCCAGCAGGGGGACTTTGGGTATGAACACTGAAGCTTTCTTT
CDR3 protein: CASRGTLGMNTEAFF

clone size: NA
D gene: NA
V gene: TRBV19
J gene: TRBJ2-5
CDR3 DNA: TGTGCCAGTAGTCCCTCAGGTGGGGGGGGCTTGGAGACCCAGTGCTTC
CDR3 protein: CASSPSGGGGLETQCF